A selection of T cell receptor beta chains follows, all from one sample in a study of identical twins. TCRdb used MiXCR to reprocess the 5' RACE reads, holding one entry per CDR3 protein. Here the sample spans hundreds of thousands of distinct CDR3 sequences, roughly an eighth being singletons. The same sample was also used in a study of yellow fever vaccine responses in identical twins.

The specimen sequenced was CD8+ T cells sorted from blood. All receptors come from a woman aged 18-35 years in good health. The CDR3 runs from the conserved cysteine through the conserved F or W. The order of the fields is J gene, V gene, clone size, D gene, CDR3 DNA, CDR3 protein. D genes are given only for firm matches. Clone size appears in some rows only: once, few, many, or a class for an expanded clone.

J: TRBJ2-5; V: TRBV13; size: once; D: TRBD2; DNA: TGTGCCAGCAGCTTAGTAGCGGGAGCTTGGGGAGAGACCCAGTACTTC; CDR3: CASSLVAGAWGETQYF
J: TRBJ2-5; V: TRBV3-1; size: few; D: TRBD2; DNA: TGTGCCAGCAGCCAATTCCTAGCGGGAGTAGGAGAGACCCAGTACTTC; CDR3: CASSQFLAGVGETQYF
J: TRBJ2-3; V: TRBV12-5; size: few; D: NA; DNA: TGTGCTAGTGGTTTGTTGGCGGGGAGCACAGATACGCAGTATTTT; CDR3: CASGLLAGSTDTQYF
J: TRBJ2-7; V: TRBV27; size: few; D: NA; DNA: TGTGCCAGCAGTGAACTAGGGGTCGAGCAGTACTTC; CDR3: CASSELGVEQYF
J: TRBJ2-5; V: TRBV5-1; size: NA; D: NA; DNA: TGCGCCAGCAGCTTGTGGCTTGAGGAGACCCAGTACTTC; CDR3: CASSLWLEETQYF
J: TRBJ2-3; V: TRBV15; size: NA; D: NA; DNA: TGTGCCACCAGCAGACTGAGCACAGATACGCAGTATTTT; CDR3: CATSRLSTDTQYF
J: TRBJ1-2; V: TRBV20-1; size: few; D: NA; DNA: TGCAGTGCTATAGGGGCTGATAGCTATGGCTACACCTTC; CDR3: CSAIGADSYGYTF
J: TRBJ2-2; V: TRBV9; size: few; D: NA; DNA: TGTGCCAGCAGCGTCATTAGCTCCGGGGAGCTGTTTTTT; CDR3: CASSVISSGELFF
J: TRBJ1-4; V: TRBV15; size: many; D: NA; DNA: TGTGCCACCAGCTCATTGGCGTCAACTAATGAAAAACTGTTTTTT; CDR3: CATSSLASTNEKLFF
J: TRBJ2-1; V: TRBV4-1; size: few; D: NA; DNA: TGCGCCAGCAGCCAGAGCGCAAGCTCCTACAATGAGCAGTTCTTC; CDR3: CASSQSASSYNEQFF
J: TRBJ1-5; V: TRBV20-1; size: NA; D: NA; DNA: TGCAGTGCCCCGAATCGGCACTCGGCCAATCAGCCCCAGCATTTT; CDR3: CSAPNRHSANQPQHF
J: TRBJ2-7; V: TRBV29-1; size: NA; D: NA; DNA: TGCAGCGTTGAAGGCAACCGGGACACAAAATACGAGCAGTACTTC; CDR3: CSVEGNRDTKYEQYF
J: TRBJ2-5; V: TRBV7-2; size: NA; D: NA; DNA: TGTGCCAGCAGCTTAGGTTTAGGTGGGGGGCGCCTGGAGACCCAGTACTTC; CDR3: CASSLGLGGGRLETQYF
J: TRBJ2-7; V: TRBV24-1; size: few; D: NA; DNA: TGTGCCACCGGCCCTATCGGGAGCTACGAGCAGTACTTC; CDR3: CATGPIGSYEQYF
J: TRBJ2-1; V: TRBV28; size: NA; D: TRBD1; DNA: TGTGCCAGCAGTCCCCGGGACAGGGGTTCCTACAATGAGCAGTTCTTC; CDR3: CASSPRDRGSYNEQFF
J: TRBJ1-4; V: TRBV20-1; size: few; D: NA; DNA: TGCAGTGCTCCCAACTCCCCACGACAGCGGAACGATGAAAAACTGTTTTTT; CDR3: CSAPNSPRQRNDEKLFF
J: TRBJ2-5; V: TRBV12-3/TRBV12-4; size: many; D: TRBD1; DNA: TGTGCCAGCAGTTTAACGGGACAGGACCAAGAGACCCAGTACTTC; CDR3: CASSLTGQDQETQYF
J: TRBJ2-2; V: TRBV11-2; size: few; D: NA; DNA: NA; CDR3: CASSLGLLDAVGPGSCFF
J: TRBJ2-1; V: TRBV9; size: few; D: TRBD2; DNA: TGTGCCAGCAGCGTAGTCGTAGCGGGGGGGATAGGGGAGCAGTTCTTC; CDR3: CASSVVVAGGIGEQFF
J: TRBJ2-1; V: TRBV7-9; size: NA; D: NA; DNA: TGTGCCAGCAGCCGAGGGACCTTCAATGAGCAGTTCTTC; CDR3: CASSRGTFNEQFF
J: TRBJ2-1; V: TRBV6-5; size: NA; D: TRBD2; DNA: TGTGCCAGCAGTTATAGCGGGAGGCTCTACAATGAGCAGTTCTTC; CDR3: CASSYSGRLYNEQFF
J: TRBJ2-5; V: TRBV12-5; size: NA; D: NA; DNA: TGTGCTAGTGACCGGACGGGGCGAGAGACCCAGTACTTC; CDR3: CASDRTGRETQYF
J: TRBJ2-1; V: TRBV10-3; size: NA; D: TRBD2; DNA: TGTGCCATCAGTGAGTCGACTAGCGGGGAAGGTGAGCAGTTCTTC; CDR3: CAISESTSGEGEQFF
J: TRBJ1-5; V: TRBV5-1; size: many; D: TRBD1; DNA: TGCGCCAGCAGCTCCGAACCGACAGGGGGTAGCAATCAGCCCCAGCATTTT; CDR3: CASSSEPTGGSNQPQHF
J: TRBJ2-2; V: TRBV7-3; size: NA; D: NA; DNA: TGTGCCAGCAGCTTGGACTACCTGAACACCGGGGAGCTGTTTTTT; CDR3: CASSLDYLNTGELFF
J: TRBJ2-1; V: TRBV20-1; size: few; D: TRBD2; DNA: TGCTGCGCTAGGTCGGCCGGGACTAGTTATATCGTTGAGCAGTTCTTC; CDR3: CCARSAGTSYIVEQFF
J: TRBJ1-1; V: TRBV11-1; size: NA; D: NA; DNA: TGTGCCAGCAGCCAATCCTTCTCAGAAGGCAGGTGGGACACTGAAGCTTTCTTT; CDR3: CASSQSFSEGRWDTEAFF
J: TRBJ2-7; V: TRBV2; size: few; D: TRBD1; DNA: TGTGCCAGCGGGACAGTTGACGAGCAGTACTTC; CDR3: CASGTVDEQYF
J: TRBJ2-5; V: TRBV27; size: few; D: NA; DNA: TGTGCCAGCAGTGGCAGGGTGGAAGAGACCCAGTACTTC; CDR3: CASSGRVEETQYF
J: TRBJ2-7; V: TRBV2; size: NA; D: NA; DNA: TGTGCCAGCAGTGACGGGGGAGCGAGCTACGAGCAGTACTTC; CDR3: CASSDGGASYEQYF
J: TRBJ2-5; V: TRBV20-1; size: NA; D: TRBD2; DNA: TGCAGTGCTAGAGATCCGGGGGGACCTAAAGAGACCCAGTACTTC; CDR3: CSARDPGGPKETQYF
J: TRBJ2-3; V: TRBV15; size: NA; D: NA; DNA: TGTGCCACCAGCATGGATCGCACAGATACGCAGTATTTT; CDR3: CATSMDRTDTQYF
J: TRBJ2-3; V: TRBV5-5; size: NA; D: TRBD2; DNA: TGTGCCAGCAGCTCGCGGGGGGGCCTCACAGATACGCAGTATTTT; CDR3: CASSSRGGLTDTQYF
J: TRBJ1-6; V: TRBV28; size: few; D: TRBD1; DNA: TGTGCCAGCAGCTGGACAGGGATTCATTCACCCCTCCACTTT; CDR3: CASSWTGIHSPLHF
J: TRBJ2-2; V: TRBV7-7; size: NA; D: NA; DNA: TGTGCCAGCAGCTTTGGAGATCGGGAGCTGTTTTTT; CDR3: CASSFGDRELFF
J: TRBJ2-1; V: TRBV10-3; size: many; D: NA; DNA: TGTGCCACCCACCCGGAGGACGCGGACTCCTACAATGAGCAGTTCTTC; CDR3: CATHPEDADSYNEQFF
J: TRBJ1-1; V: TRBV12-3/TRBV12-4; size: many; D: NA; DNA: TGTGCCAGCAGCCCGAACACTGAAGCTTTCTTT; CDR3: CASSPNTEAFF
J: TRBJ2-7; V: TRBV5-1; size: many; D: NA; DNA: TGCGCCAGCAGCATTCGGGTGTCTCCATTCTACGAGCAGTACTTC; CDR3: CASSIRVSPFYEQYF
J: TRBJ1-2; V: TRBV12-3/TRBV12-4; size: few; D: TRBD1; DNA: TGTGCCAGCAGTATACTCAGATCACCGGGACAGGGGAAGGATGGCTACACCTTC; CDR3: CASSILRSPGQGKDGYTF
J: TRBJ2-1; V: TRBV28; size: NA; D: NA; DNA: TGTGCCAGCAGTTTTTATAGCGGGACAGGATTTTTGGAGCAGTTCTTC; CDR3: CASSFYSGTGFLEQFF
J: TRBJ1-1; V: TRBV9; size: NA; D: NA; DNA: TGTGCCAGCAGCGTATGGGGTGTGAACACTGAAGCTTTCTTT; CDR3: CASSVWGVNTEAFF